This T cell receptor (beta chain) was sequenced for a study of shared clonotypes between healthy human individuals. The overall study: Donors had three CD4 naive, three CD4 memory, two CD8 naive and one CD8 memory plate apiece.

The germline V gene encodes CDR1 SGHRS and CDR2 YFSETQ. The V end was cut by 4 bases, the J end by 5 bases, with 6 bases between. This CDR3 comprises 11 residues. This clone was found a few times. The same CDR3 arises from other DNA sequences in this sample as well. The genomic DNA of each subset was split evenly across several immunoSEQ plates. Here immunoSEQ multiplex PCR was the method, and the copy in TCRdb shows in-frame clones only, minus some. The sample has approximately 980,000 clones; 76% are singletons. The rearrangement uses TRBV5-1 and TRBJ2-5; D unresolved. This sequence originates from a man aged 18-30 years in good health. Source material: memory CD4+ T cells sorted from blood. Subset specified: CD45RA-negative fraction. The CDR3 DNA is TGCGCCAGCAGCCTCAGGGAGACCCAGTACTTC. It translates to CASSLRETQYF.